These T cell receptor beta chains were read from a single sample in a study of response to subunit inactivated influenza vaccine. TCRdb reanalysed the RT-PCR reads using MiXCR and keeps one entry per CDR3 protein. The top ten hold 9.5% to 13% of the sample, which has around 750,000 distinct CDR3 sequences, about 20% seen once. The sequencing used PBMCs from blood, collected about 5 days after vaccination. The receptors here all came from a man between 50 and 59 years old who received an inactivated influenza vaccine. CDR3s include the opening cysteine and the closing phenylalanine or tryptophan. A D gene is named only where the DNA matches it firmly. Expanded clones get a size class; other rows say once, few or many, or leave the size out.

>TRBV6-6|.|.|TRBJ2-5
CASSYSRKTQYF
TGTGCCAGCAGTTACTCGAGGAAGACCCAGTACTTC
>TRBV5-1|.|.|TRBJ1-1
CASSTNRDTEAFF
TGCGCCAGCAGCACAAACCGGGACACTGAAGCTTTCTTT
>TRBV30|.|.|TRBJ2-3
CAWSVQQDTQYF
TGTGCCTGGAGTGTACAGCAAGATACGCAGTATTTT
>TRBV12-3/TRBV12-4|.|few|TRBJ2-3
CASRPSVGGTADTQYF
TGTGCCAGCAGGCCCTCTGTGGGGGGTACCGCAGATACGCAGTATTTT
>TRBV5-1|.|few|TRBJ1-2
CASSWTTSANYGYTF
TGCGCCAGCAGCTGGACGACGTCCGCGAACTATGGCTACACCTTC
>TRBV4-3|TRBD2|few|TRBJ2-3
CASSQVEGGGAADTQYF
TGCGCCAGCAGCCAAGTCGAAGGCGGGGGGGCTGCAGATACGCAGTATTTT
>TRBV7-2|TRBD1|few|TRBJ1-1
CASSPDRVGTEAFF
TGTGCCAGCAGCCCGGACAGGGTTGGGACTGAAGCTTTCTTT
>TRBV5-1|TRBD2|.|TRBJ2-3
CASSLHGGTDTQYF
TGCGCCAGCAGCTTACACGGGGGGACAGATACGCAGTATTTT
>TRBV28|.|.|TRBJ2-5
CASSLGLNGKETQYF
TGTGCCAGCAGTTTAGGGCTCAATGGGAAAGAGACCCAGTACTTC
>TRBV29-1|.|.|TRBJ2-7
CSVLGYHEQYF
TGCAGCGTTCTGGGATATCACGAGCAGTACTTC
>TRBV7-6|.|.|TRBJ2-7
CASSPTPSGVVYEQYF
TGTGCCAGCAGCCCAACTCCGTCAGGGGTCGTCTACGAGCAGTACTTC
>TRBV5-1|TRBD1|few|TRBJ2-2
CASSLHPGQHTGELFF
TGCGCCAGCAGCCTCCACCCGGGACAGCACACCGGGGAGCTGTTTTTT
>TRBV12-3/TRBV12-4|TRBD2|few|TRBJ2-3
CASNTPGAGGYTDTQYF
TGTGCCAGCAACACCCCGGGGGCGGGGGGGTACACAGATACGCAGTATTTT
>TRBV20-1|.|.|TRBJ2-2
CSARDPIALNTGELFF
TGCAGTGCTAGAGATCCGATAGCACTGAACACCGGGGAGCTGTTTTTT
>TRBV30|.|few|TRBJ2-5
CAWKGQRRRLILGQYF
TGTGCCTGGAAGGGACAACGCAGGCGTCTAATTCTGGGCCAGTACTTC
>TRBV4-1|.|.|TRBJ2-7
CASSQVAGKTYEQYF
TGCGCCAGCAGCCAAGTCGCAGGGAAGACCTACGAGCAGTACTTC
>TRBV5-1|.|few|TRBJ2-3
CASSFPPGKTDTQYF
TGCGCCAGCAGCTTTCCCCCGGGGAAGACAGATACGCAGTATTTT
>TRBV20-1|TRBD1|.|TRBJ1-2
CSAGQGDYGYTF
TGCAGTGCCGGTCAGGGGGACTATGGCTACACCTTC
>TRBV20-1|TRBD2|few|TRBJ2-7
CSARRPGLAGAYEQYF
TGCAGTGCTAGACGACCAGGACTAGCGGGAGCCTACGAGCAGTACTTC
>TRBV19|.|.|TRBJ1-5
CASSIGQPSNQPQHF
TGTGCCAGTAGTATCGGGCAGCCCAGCAATCAGCCCCAGCATTTT
>TRBV7-9|.|few|TRBJ1-6
CASRQATAIYNSPLHF
TGTGCCAGCAGACAAGCGACGGCGATCTATAATTCACCCCTCCACTTT
>TRBV5-5|.|.|TRBJ2-1
CASSRGPRDTAYNEQFF
TGTGCCAGCAGCAGGGGCCCCCGGGACACCGCCTACAATGAGCAGTTCTTC
>TRBV30|.|few|TRBJ1-4
CAWDGATNEKLFF
TGTGCCTGGGATGGTGCAACTAATGAAAAACTGTTTTTT
>TRBV20-1|TRBD1|once|TRBJ2-1
CSATDRGHRNEQFF
TGCAGTGCTACAGACAGGGGCCATCGCAATGAGCAGTTCTTC
>TRBV6-5|.|.|TRBJ2-7
CASSFDTSYEQYF
TGTGCCAGCAGTTTCGACACTTCCTACGAGCAGTACTTC
>TRBV5-1|TRBD1|.|TRBJ2-1
CASSYGQGPGNEQFF
TGCGCCAGCAGCTACGGACAGGGCCCGGGAAATGAGCAGTTCTTC
>TRBV10-3|TRBD1|few|TRBJ2-7
CATYRDSAYEQYF
TGTGCCACCTACCGGGACAGTGCCTACGAGCAGTACTTC
>TRBV12-3/TRBV12-4|TRBD1|many|TRBJ2-5
CASSLEEYRGETQYF
TGTGCCAGCAGTTTGGAAGAGTACAGGGGCGAGACCCAGTACTTC